The present TCR beta chain was sequenced within a study of PD-1 blockade in classical Hodgkin lymphoma. Regarding the study as a whole: Reported baseline diversity: healthy donors highest, relapsed/refractory patients lowest.

Assay: immunoSEQ multiplex PCR; the TCRdb copy retains only in-frame clones and omits some. The sample shows 13,000 to 15,000 clones, more than 75% of them seen only once. In regard to this clone: Its antigen is not identified.

Brentuximab vedotin exposure varied, and every patient relapsed after autologous stem cell transplantation. CDR1 is ENHRY and CDR2 is SYGVKD in the germline V gene. V was clipped by 6 bases and J by 0 bases; unmatched bases: 6. The CDR3 covers 16 residues. The J gene is TRBJ1-3, the V gene TRBV10-3; 9 nucleotides align to TRBD1. Sequenced here: peripheral blood mononuclear cells (PBMCs), sampled at baseline. The origin of this receptor is a human donor with classical Hodgkin lymphoma. CDR3 nucleotide sequence: TGTGCCATCAGCCGGGACAGGGTAAACTCTGGAAACACCATATATTTT. Translation: CAISRDRVNSGNTIYF.